Included here is one TCR beta chain sequence, with context. These data originate in a study of OX40 agonist ivuxolimab in advanced cancers. CDR1 is SGHDN, CDR2 FVKESK, per germline. With 4 bases clipped from V and 5 bases from J, the junction kept 9 bases outside the gene matches. The CDR3 is made up of 16 amino acids. Using immunoSEQ multiplex PCR, the repertoire was profiled, and TCRdb retains in-frame clones only, with some absent. The table records fewer than 70,000 clones, roughly 88% of them present only once. This receptor was identified in an adult with an advanced solid tumor such as melanoma, head and neck, liver or kidney cancer. The chain joins TRBV14 to TRBJ2-1, with 9 bases matching TRBD2. The specimen comprised CD4+ or CD8+ T cells sorted from blood, sampled in a trial of the OX40 agonist ivuxolimab. The DNA for the CDR3 is TGTGCCAGCAGCCCCCGCGGGGGGGCCTGGAACAATGAGCAGTTCTTC. Translation: CASSPRGGAWNNEQFF.